These 3 T cell receptor beta chains were sequenced from one sample in a study of T cell repertoires in cytomegalovirus infection. TCRdb fed the reads into MiXCR, producing one record per CDR3 protein. Of roughly 640,000 distinct CDR3 sequences in the sample, 20% to 25% were seen once. Sequences were obtained from CD8+ T cells from PBMCs. The receptor set was obtained from a human donor in good health (CMV status not recorded). Some clones in this sample may be carry-over from other donors' samples.

The chain links TRBV29-1 to TRBJ2-2; D is unresolved. Germline V CDR1 and CDR2: SQVTM, ANQGSEA. V was clipped by 4 bases and J by 4 bases, with 10 bases between them. The CDR3 is made up of 13 amino acids. The CDR3 region has the DNA TGCAGCGTTGCCAGCGCGATCACCGGGGAGCTGTTTTTT. This encodes CSVASAITGELFF.

This clonotype was recorded at least ten times. The chain combines TRBV7-6 with TRBJ2-7; TRBD2 might be the D (5 bases). Germline V CDR1 and CDR2: SGHVS, FNYEAQ. The CDR3 consists of 14 residues. Trimming cost V 1 base and J 2 bases, with 9 bases left between them. The CDR3 spells CASSLVEGAYEQYV. CDR3 coding DNA: TGTGCCAGCAGCTTAGTTGAGGGAGCCTACGAGCAGTACGTC.

This clonotype was detected ten times or more. V usage is TRBV6-2 or TRBV6-3 and J usage is TRBJ2-7, with D unclear. CDR3 length equals 13 residues. V lost 0 bases to trimming and J lost 12 bases, with 15 bases between them. Germline V gene data show CDR1 as MNHEY and CDR2 as SVGEGT. For the CDR3, the DNA is TGTGCCAGCAGTTACTCGAGAGGAGACCTTGGGTACGTC. Translation gives CASSYSRGDLGYV.